This T cell receptor beta chain was documented in a study of spatial heterogeneity in lung cancer. Trimming pared 5 bases from V and 5 bases from J, leaving 13 bases between. Germline loops: CDR1 SEHNR, CDR2 FQNEAQ (reference sequence). CDR3 length: 13 residues. TCRdb re-called the 5' RACE reads through MiXCR, storing one row per CDR3 protein. This table holds about 12,000 distinct CDR3 sequences, roughly 5.4% found once. This clonotype was picked up a small number of times. The antigen remains undetermined. Study-wide points: One measure, the expanded intratumoral alpha and beta TCR count, tracked tumor mutation counts.

Time point defined: sample taken at primary tumor resection. The roughly 66 donors had untreated early-stage non-small cell lung cancer. The rearrangement joins TRBV7-9 to TRBJ2-7, with D perhaps TRBD1 (6 bases). Sequenced material: lung tumor tissue, taken at surgery. The receptor was isolated from a male donor with early-stage non-small cell lung cancer. The chain's CDR3 is CASSHQQGNEQYV. As DNA, the CDR3 is TGTGCCAGCAGCCACCAACAGGGAAACGAGCAGTACGTC.